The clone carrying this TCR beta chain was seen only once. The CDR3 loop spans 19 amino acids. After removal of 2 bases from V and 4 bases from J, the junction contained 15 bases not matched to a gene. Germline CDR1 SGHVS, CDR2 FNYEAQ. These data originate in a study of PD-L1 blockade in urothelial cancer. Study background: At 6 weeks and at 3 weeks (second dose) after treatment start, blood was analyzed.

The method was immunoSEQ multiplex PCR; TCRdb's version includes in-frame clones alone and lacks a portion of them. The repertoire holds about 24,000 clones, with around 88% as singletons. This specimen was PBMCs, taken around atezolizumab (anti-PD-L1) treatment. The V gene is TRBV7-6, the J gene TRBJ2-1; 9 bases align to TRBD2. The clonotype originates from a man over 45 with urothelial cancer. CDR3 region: CASSLPHGGGGPRYNEQFF. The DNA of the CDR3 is TGTGCCAGCAGCTTACCCCACGGCGGGGGGGGCCCTAGATACAATGAGCAGTTCTTC.